In terms of frequency, the clone carrying this T cell receptor beta chain is medium-sized (0.01 to 0.1%). No antigen is known for it. TRB amplification used approximately 250 ng of peripheral blood genomic DNA. TRB rearrangements were amplified by touch-down multiplex PCR with mixed TRB-A/B primers. TCRdb reanalyzed the multiplex PCR reads, giving one entry per CDR3 protein sequence and no DNA. Across roughly 890 distinct CDR3 sequences, the top ten clones capture less than 80% of the sample. This record belongs to a study of T cell clusters in autoimmune cytopenias. Overall study findings and caveats: TRB repertoire shifts in secondary cytopenia and chronic lymphocytic leukemia mostly reflected lymphoma, not autoimmunity.

The CDR3 consists of 15 residues. Germline V CDR1 and CDR2: LNHDA, SQIVND (reference sequence). The sequence was obtained from a human donor with an autoimmune cytopenia or autoimmune hepatitis (not recorded which). The chain uses TRBV19 and TRBJ2-7; no DNA is available, so the TRBD2 call from TCRdb remains unchecked. The specimen was peripheral blood. The CDR3 reads CASSLGTSWGNEQYF.